This entry lists 18 T cell receptor beta chains sequenced from one sample in a study of cytomegalovirus exposure and HLA in healthy donors. Method: immunoSEQ multiplex PCR; TCRdb's copy keeps in-frame clones and lacks some. The data hold more than 250,000 clones, with less than 95% observed a single time. The sequenced material came from PBMCs. All receptors derive from a woman in her 30s in good health and CMV-seronegative.

The gene calls are TRBV9 and TRBJ2-3; no reliable D call. V lost 0 bases and J 8 bases, leaving 7 bases between the germline ends. This CDR3 contains 12 residues. Looked up from germline, CDR1 is SGDLS and CDR2 is YYNGEE. CDR3 nucleotide sequence: TGTGCCAGCAGCGTAGACTCCGGTACGCAGTATTTT. Residues: CASSVDSGTQYF. Based on the CDR3 plus reference TRBV9 and TRBJ2-3, the full variable domain is DSGVTQTPKHLITATGQRVTLRCSPRSGDLSVYWYQQSLDQGLQFLIQYYNGEERAKGNILERFSAQQFPDLHSELNLSSLELGDSALYFCASSVDSGTQYFGPGTRLTVL.

The rearrangement joins TRBV7-3 to TRBJ2-2; 10 bases fit TRBD1. This CDR3 contains 15 residues. CDR1 is SGHTA and CDR2 is FQGTGA in the germline V gene. Trimming removed 5 bases from V and 2 bases from J; junction bases left unmatched: 2. The CDR3 DNA reads as TGTGCCAGCAGCCCGACAGGGGGCAACACCGGGGAGCTGTTTTTT. Its protein is CASSPTGGNTGELFF.

This clone was seen a few times. The genes are TRBV4-2 and TRBJ2-7; D may be TRBD2 (5 bases). There are 14 residues in the CDR3. The V and J ends lost 1 base and 2 bases respectively, with 9 bases between them. The germline CDR1 and CDR2 sequences are LGHNA and YNFKEQ. Written as DNA, the CDR3 is TGTGCCAGCAGCCAAGGAGGGAGCCCCTACGAGCAGTACTTC. Its protein product is CASSQGGSPYEQYF.

This clone was counted between two and nine times. V is TRBV19 and J is TRBJ2-3; D call uncertain. Germline values: CDR1 LNHDA, CDR2 SQIVND (reference sequence). This CDR3 is built from 13 residues. V dropped 4 bases and J dropped 2 bases, with 7 bases sitting between them. The CDR3 region is CASSTFATDTQYF. CDR3 coding DNA: TGTGCCAGTAGTACCTTTGCCACAGATACGCAGTATTTT.

V usage is TRBV29-1 and J usage is TRBJ2-3; D may be TRBD1 (6 bases). The CDR3 extends over 17 amino acids. V shed 1 base and J shed 3 bases, with 20 bases lying between them. Germline V lookup: CDR1 SQVTM, CDR2 ANQGSEA. The CDR3 coding sequence is TGCAGCGTTGAAGTGGAGGACAGCCCCCTTAGAACAGATACGCAGTATTTT. It is translated as CSVEVEDSPLRTDTQYF.

The J gene is TRBJ2-1, the V gene TRBV5-8; 13 bases line up with TRBD2. Per germline, CDR1 SGHTS and CDR2 YDEGEE. J lost 8 bases, V lost 0 bases, and 8 bases had no gene match. The CDR3 spans 17 residues. The chain's CDR3 is CASSLGGLAGEIDEQFF. DNA of the CDR3: TGTGCCAGCAGCTTGGGCGGACTAGCGGGAGAAATCGATGAGCAGTTCTTC. The complete variable domain, with remaining parts taken from reference TRBV5-8 and TRBJ2-1, reads EAGVTQSPTHLIKTRGQQATLRCSPISGHTSVYWYQQALGLGLQFLLWYDEGEERNRGNFPPRFSGRQFPNYSSELNVNALELEDSALYLCASSLGGLAGEIDEQFFGPGTRLTVL.

This rearrangement joins TRBV29-1 to TRBJ2-3, with D possibly matching TRBD2 (6 bases). Trimming left V 1 base short and J 4 bases short, with 15 bases between. Germline V gene lookup returns CDR1 SQVTM and CDR2 ANQGSEA. The CDR3 length is 15 residues. The CDR3 bases are TGCAGCGTTGAAGGAGAGGGAGGCTGGGCAGATACGCAGTATTTT. This gives the protein CSVEGEGGWADTQYF.

The chain employs TRBV9 and TRBJ2-7; 10 bases align to TRBD2. The CDR3 totals 14 residues. Germline V gene lookup returns CDR1 SGDLS and CDR2 YYNGEE. With 4 bases clipped from V and 4 bases from J, the junction kept 5 bases outside the gene matches. CDR3 bases: TGTGCCAGCAGCCCCCGGACTAGCGGTTACGAGCAGTACTTC. This encodes CASSPRTSGYEQYF.

The rearrangement links TRBV18 to TRBJ1-1, with 10 nucleotides matching TRBD1. CDR1 and CDR2 from the germline V gene are KGHSH and LQKENI. This CDR3 has 19 amino acids. The V and J ends lost 4 bases and 5 bases, in that order; junction bases with no gene match: 19. The DNA for the CDR3 is TGTGCCAGCTCACGCACACCCTTCCCCGGGACAGGGGTCGAGACTGAAGCTTTCTTT. Protein sequence: CASSRTPFPGTGVETEAFF.

This rearrangement joins TRBV7-2 to TRBJ2-3; possibly TRBD2 for D (6 bases). V was shortened by 5 bases and J by 4 bases, with 16 bases between the two germline ends. Germline V gene sequence: CDR1 SGHTA, CDR2 FQGNSA. The CDR3 sequence is 15 residues long. This CDR3 reads CASSAFGREADTQYF. CDR3 sequence (DNA): TGTGCCAGCAGCGCGTTCGGCAGGGAGGCAGATACGCAGTATTTT.

The chain recombines TRBV6-5 with TRBJ2-3; perhaps TRBD2 as D (5 bases). Trimming took off 5 bases at V and 0 bases at J, with 9 bases between the two ends. From germline, CDR1 is MNHEY and CDR2 SVGAGI. This CDR3 has 14 amino acids. CDR3 sequence (DNA): TGTGCCAGCAGTCCTCGGACTAGCACAGATACGCAGTATTTT. Its protein product is CASSPRTSTDTQYF.

The chain couples TRBV29-1 to TRBJ2-7; D is unclear. Looked up from germline, CDR1 is SQVTM and CDR2 is ANQGSEA. V was cut by 4 bases and J by 3 bases, with 16 bases left in between. This CDR3 region has 14 residues. CDR3 bases: TGCAGCGTTGTAGCCCCCGGCACCGACTACGAGCAGTACTTC. Its protein product is CSVVAPGTDYEQYF.

J is TRBJ1-3 and V is TRBV28; D ambiguous. Germline V gene data show CDR1 as MDHEN and CDR2 as SYDVKM. This CDR3 is built from 14 residues. V lost 5 bases and J lost 4, with 12 bases in between. The CDR3 DNA sequence: TGTGCCAGCAGTCAATTGTGGCAGGGAAACACCATATATTTT. It yields the protein CASSQLWQGNTIYF.

The rearrangement joins TRBV5-1 to TRBJ2-1; perhaps TRBD2 as D (5 bases). Per the germline V gene, CDR1 is SGHRS and CDR2 is YFSETQ. The CDR3 is 15 amino acids. Trimming took off 5 bases at V and 2 bases at J, with 14 bases between the two ends. The CDR3 loop is CASRPGLPTYNEQFF. DNA for the CDR3: TGCGCCAGCAGACCTGGACTGCCGACCTACAATGAGCAGTTCTTC.

This clone was seen only a few times. J is TRBJ1-4 and V is TRBV27; 9 bases line up with TRBD1. The CDR3 is made up of 15 amino acids. Germline V lookup: CDR1 MNHEY, CDR2 SMNVEV (reference sequence). After removal of 6 bases from V and 12 bases from J, the junction contained 14 bases not matched to a gene. The CDR3 DNA follows: TGTGCCAGCAGCCGGGGAAGTACAGGGGGCCGGGAACTGTTTTTT. Residues: CASSRGSTGGRELFF. The whole variable domain, filled in from reference TRBV27 and TRBJ1-4, reads EAQVTQNPRYLITVTGKKLTVTCSQNMNHEYMSWYRQDPGLGLRQIYYSMNVEVTDKGDVPEGYKVSRKEKRNFPLILESPSPNQTSLYFCASSRGSTGGRELFFGSGTQLSVL.

The genes are TRBV9 and TRBJ1-2; the D gene is possibly TRBD1 (5 bases). The CDR3 sequence is 15 residues long. Trimming pared 2 bases from V and 0 bases from J, leaving 11 bases between. In germline, CDR1 is SGDLS, CDR2 YYNGEE. In DNA form, the CDR3 reads TGTGCCAGCAGCGTTGATACAGGATCTAACTATGGCTACACCTTC. It codes for CASSVDTGSNYGYTF.

The chain joins TRBV6-4 to TRBJ2-1; 7 nucleotides match TRBD2. CDR1 and CDR2 (germline): MRHNA, SNTAGT. Unmatched junction bases numbered 3, after V lost 4 bases and J lost 6 bases. The CDR3 runs to 13 residues. The CDR3 region is CASSASSGNEQFF. The CDR3 DNA reads as TGTGCCAGCAGTGCATCTAGCGGCAATGAGCAGTTCTTC.

This sequence joins TRBV5-4 and TRBJ2-5, with 7 bases identical to TRBD1. The length of the CDR3 is 15 residues. Germline CDR1 SGHNT, CDR2 YYREEE (reference sequence). V lost 2 bases to trimming and J lost 1 base; unmatched junction nucleotides: 5. CDR3: CASSFSTGLQETQYF. In nucleotides, the CDR3 is TGTGCCAGCAGCTTTTCGACAGGGCTCCAAGAGACCCAGTACTTC.